The clone carrying this T cell receptor (beta chain) was seen a few times. Its specificity is unknown. The data are from a study of Graves' ophthalmopathy and Graves' hyperthyroidism. General study findings and limits: Ophthalmopathy could be told apart from stable hyperthyroidism by a 13-signature model (about 90% sensitivity, about 80% specificity). In blood, most expanded thyroid clonotypes above 0.001 frequency were also detected.

RNA transcripts served as template for amplifying TCR beta CDR3 sequences. The workflow started with a first-round RT-PCR run with HTBI primers and then moved on to a second-round multiplex PCR. Via MiXCR, TCRdb re-called the multiplex PCR reads, giving one row per CDR3 protein. The sample has 660,000 or so distinct CDR3 sequences; about two fifths are singletons. The CDR3 has 16 amino acids. Germline V gives CDR1 SGDLS, CDR2 YYNGEE. V shed 0 bases and J shed 1 base, with 10 bases lying between them. The origin of this receptor is an adult man with Graves' ophthalmopathy. Source material: peripheral blood. The chain combines TRBV9 with TRBJ2-2, with D perhaps TRBD1 or TRBD2 (5 bases each). CDR3 sequence reads: CASSVEGTGNTGELFF. CDR3 bases: TGTGCCAGCAGCGTAGAGGGGACGGGGAACACCGGGGAGCTGTTTTTT.